A single sample is the source of the 5 T cell receptor beta chains below, sequenced in a study of identifying expanded T cells in peripheral blood. Sequencing was performed with immunoSEQ multiplex PCR; in TCRdb, only in-frame clones are kept and a portion is missing. The table has around 50,000 clones, about 92% seen once; the top ten hold 3% to 4%. What was sequenced was blood. Every receptor here comes from a person aged 18 to 70 in good health.

The rearrangement uses TRBV15 and TRBJ2-3; D ambiguous. The CDR3 covers 17 residues. Germline values: CDR1 LNHNV, CDR2 YYDKDF (reference sequence). V dropped 1 base and J dropped 7 bases, with 21 bases sitting between them. As DNA, the CDR3 is TGTGCCACCAGCAGAGTGGTTGGCGGCGACCCAGCGCATACGCAGTATTTT. This codes for CATSRVVGGDPAHTQYF. The whole variable domain, remainder taken from reference TRBV15 and TRBJ2-3, is DAMVIQNPRYQVTQFGKPVTLSCSQTLNHNVMYWYQQKSSQAPKLLFHYYDKDFNNEADTPDNFQSRRPNTSFCFLDIRSPGLGDTAMYLCATSRVVGGDPAHTQYFGPGTRLTVL.

V and J are TRBV28 and TRBJ2-7, with D unresolved. The CDR3 loop spans 13 amino acids. V lost 6 bases and J 3 bases, leaving 12 bases between the germline ends. Germline values: CDR1 MDHEN, CDR2 SYDVKM. The CDR3 DNA is TGTGCCAGCAGCTTGGGTTACCTCTACGAGCAGTACTTC. Its protein product is CASSLGYLYEQYF.

The chain uses TRBV2 and TRBJ1-4, with 7 bases fitting TRBD1. Germline CDR1 is SNHLY and CDR2 is FYNNEI. This CDR3 contains 11 residues. J gave up 8 bases and V 6 bases, and 0 bases lay outside the gene matches. CDR3 sequence: CASRDREKLFF. CDR3 DNA sequence: TGTGCCAGCAGGGACAGGGAAAAACTGTTTTTT. The full variable domain, completed using reference TRBV2 and TRBJ1-4, is EPEVTQTPSHQVTQMGQEVILRCVPISNHLYFYWYRQILGQKVEFLVSFYNNEISEKSEIFDDQFSVERPDGSNFTLKIRSTKLEDSAMYFCASRDREKLFFGSGTQLSVL.

This chain links TRBV4-2 with TRBJ2-2; 8 bases agree with TRBD1. The V gene's germline CDR1 is LGHNA and CDR2 YNFKEQ. The CDR3 extends over 15 amino acids. The ends lost 6 bases at V and 6 bases at J; junction bases unmatched: 9. The CDR3 here is CASRTDRGDAGELFF. In DNA form, the CDR3 reads TGTGCCAGCAGAACCGACAGGGGAGACGCCGGGGAGCTGTTTTTT.

The genes are TRBV29-1 and TRBJ2-7; unclear D gene. The V and J ends lost 0 bases and 3 bases respectively, with 6 bases between them. The CDR3 spans 12 residues. Germline CDR1 is SQVTM and CDR2 is ANQGSEA. The CDR3 reads CSVEDSDYEQYF. CDR3 nucleotides: TGCAGCGTTGAAGATTCAGACTACGAGCAGTACTTC.